Listed here are 25 T cell receptor beta chains from one sample, sequenced in a study of molecular identifiers for immune sequencing clone quantification. TCRdb processed the PCR reads anew with MiXCR; each CDR3 protein has one entry. The sample lists some 680,000 distinct CDR3 sequences, about 25% seen once, with about 0.8% in the top ten. Specimen: naive CD8+ T cells from blood, with Jurkat cell RNA spiked in. The subset is: FACS-sorted CD8+CD4-CCR7+CD45RA+ naive T cells. Every receptor here comes from a human donor in good health. Some libraries in this study had Jurkat cell RNA spiked in.

This chain uses TRBV6-5 with TRBJ1-2; D gene ambiguous. V was clipped by 2 bases and J by 0 bases, with 7 bases between them. The CDR3 extends over 14 amino acids. CDR1 MNHEY and CDR2 SVGAGI come from the germline V gene. In DNA, the CDR3 is TGTGCCAGCAGTTACGTACCAGCTAACTATGGCTACACCTTC. Residues: CASSYVPANYGYTF.

Points on this clonotype: This could be a read error, since a much larger clone is one nucleotide away. J is TRBJ2-7 and V is TRBV19; perhaps TRBD2 as D (5 bases). Per the germline V gene, CDR1 is LNHDA and CDR2 is SQIVND (reference sequence). The V and J ends lost 8 bases and 3 bases respectively, with 14 bases between them. This CDR3 spans 13 amino acids. CDR3 bases: TGTGCCAGTGCCGACGGACTGAACTACGAGCAGTACTTC. Translation gives CASADGLNYEQYF.

This clonotype came up many times. The gene calls are TRBV20-1 and TRBJ1-5; no firm D call. Trimming removed 7 bases from V and 3 bases from J, with 13 bases in between. Germline CDR1 and CDR2: DFQATT and SNEGSKA (reference sequence). The CDR3 has 13 residues. The CDR3 DNA reads TGCAGTGGGGTTACAGAGTTCAATCAGCCCCAGCATTTT. It specifies CSGVTEFNQPQHF.

This clonotype was observed a handful of times. The chain joins TRBV12-3 or TRBV12-4 to TRBJ2-5; no firm D call. The V end was cut by 0 bases, the J end by 0 bases, with 8 bases between. The CDR3 totals 15 residues. CDR3 region: CASSLAATYQETQYF. The CDR3 DNA reads TGTGCCAGCAGTTTAGCGGCTACGTACCAAGAGACCCAGTACTTC.

The chain employs TRBV4-1 and TRBJ2-1; 12 nucleotides line up with TRBD2. The germline gives CDR1 MGHRA, CDR2 YSYEKL. Germline trimming cut 4 bases from V and 5 bases from J; bases unmatched to any gene: 12. This CDR3 contains 18 residues. CDR3 loop: CASSLREQTSGGHNEQFF. The DNA of the CDR3 is TGCGCCAGCAGCCTCCGAGAACAGACTAGCGGGGGACACAATGAGCAGTTCTTC.

With respect to this clonotype: Given a much more abundant clone one base away, this may be a read error. CDR3 region: CSAIRLGGTDTQYF. CDR3 bases: TGCAGTGCTATACGGTTGGGGGGGACAGATACGCAGTATTTT. The rearrangement joins TRBV20-1 to TRBJ2-3; TRBD2 aligns across 7 bases. With 4 bases clipped from V and 3 bases from J, the junction kept 7 bases outside the gene matches. This CDR3 has 14 amino acids. Germline V lookup: CDR1 DFQATT, CDR2 SNEGSKA (reference sequence).

A note on this clonotype: A much more abundant neighbour one base away suggests this may be a read error. The J gene is TRBJ2-7, the V gene TRBV29-1; D gene unclear. Germline values: CDR1 SQVTM, CDR2 ANQGSEA. V was pared by 8 bases and J by 0 bases, with 14 bases between. The CDR3 length is 13 residues. The DNA for the CDR3 is TGCAGCTCATCCGCGAGACCCTCCTACGAGCAGTACTTC. Translating gives CSSSARPSYEQYF.

This chain links TRBV27 with TRBJ2-7; 7 bases map to TRBD2. Germline CDR1 MNHEY, CDR2 SMNVEV (reference sequence). V gave up 5 bases and J gave up 3 bases; unmatched junction bases: 10. The CDR3 loop spans 15 amino acids. The CDR3 loop is CASSPSFWEGYEQYF. The CDR3, as DNA: TGTGCCAGCAGTCCCTCGTTTTGGGAGGGCTACGAGCAGTACTTC.

The chain joins TRBV9 to TRBJ2-1, with 8 bases aligning to TRBD2. The CDR3 is made up of 16 amino acids. Losses at the gene ends were 3 bases for V and 4 bases for J; bases not matched to a gene: 9. Germline values: CDR1 SGDLS, CDR2 YYNGEE. Here the CDR3 reads CASSASSGTPYNEQFF. The CDR3 DNA follows: TGTGCCAGCAGCGCCAGTAGCGGGACGCCGTACAATGAGCAGTTCTTC.

The table lists this clonotype with many counts. J is TRBJ1-5 and V is TRBV7-2, with D unresolved. The CDR3 runs 15 residues. CDR1 and CDR2 (germline): SGHTA, FQGNSA. Trimming removed 2 bases from V and 1 base from J, with 9 bases in between. In nucleotides, the CDR3 is TGTGCCAGCAGCTTATTGGACGCAAGCAATCAGCCCCAGCATTTT. This codes for CASSLLDASNQPQHF.

V gene TRBV10-2 combines with J gene TRBJ2-7; D is undetermined. The CDR3 has 14 amino acids. The V end lost 5 bases, the J end lost 2 bases, and 13 bases lay between the germline ends. Germline CDR1 is WSHSY and CDR2 is SAAADI. The chain's CDR3 is CASSPLLQPYEQYF. The CDR3 region has the DNA TGCGCCAGCAGTCCACTCCTGCAGCCCTACGAGCAGTACTTC.

This clonotype appeared many times. The chain recombines TRBV6-2 or TRBV6-3 with TRBJ1-5; D unclear. CDR3 length: 15 amino acids. Per the germline V gene, CDR1 is MNHEY and CDR2 is SVGEGT. Trimming removed 5 bases at V and 0 bases at J, with 11 bases between. The DNA for the CDR3 is TGTGCCAGCAGTCAGGACGGAGATAGCAATCAGCCCCAGCATTTT. Encoded protein: CASSQDGDSNQPQHF.

This clonotype was found a few times. V is TRBV7-8 and J is TRBJ2-5, with TRBD2 matching 8 bases. With 1 base clipped from V and 5 bases from J, the junction kept 6 bases outside the gene matches. Per germline, CDR1 SGHVS and CDR2 FQNEAQ. This CDR3 comprises 15 residues. CDR3 DNA: TGTGCCAGCAGCTTAGACGGGGGGGCCGGGGAGACCCAGTACTTC. As protein: CASSLDGGAGETQYF.

J is TRBJ2-7 and V is TRBV5-1, with 9 bases that match TRBD1. The CDR3 contains 15 residues. After removal of 2 bases from V and 6 bases from J, the junction contained 9 bases not matched to a gene. Germline V gene sequence: CDR1 SGHRS, CDR2 YFSETQ. The CDR3 region has the DNA TGCGCCAGCAGCTTCCAGGACAGGGGAGGGGCCGAGCAGTACTTC. This encodes CASSFQDRGGAEQYF.

The V and J genes are TRBV11-3 and TRBJ2-1; TRBD2 matches 14 bases. The CDR3 covers 23 residues. The ends lost 4 bases at V and 5 bases at J; junction bases unmatched: 25. Germline V gives CDR1 SGHNT, CDR2 YENEEA. CDR3 region: CASSSPKPTTSGGETPRHNEQFF. For the CDR3, the DNA is TGTGCCAGCAGCTCTCCAAAGCCTACGACTAGCGGGGGGGAAACCCCCCGGCACAATGAGCAGTTCTTC.

This clonotype occurred many times. V and J are TRBV29-1 and TRBJ1-2, with D unresolved. This CDR3 has 14 residues. The germline CDR1 and CDR2 sequences are SQVTM and ANQGSEA. Trimming took off 0 bases at V and 3 bases at J, with 11 bases between the two ends. The CDR3 reads CSVEDSKGYYGYTF. In DNA, the CDR3 is TGCAGCGTTGAAGATTCGAAGGGATACTATGGCTACACCTTC.

This clonotype has more than one count but fewer than ten. The rearrangement joins TRBV29-1 to TRBJ2-1, with 10 bases lining up with TRBD2. The CDR3 has 15 residues. The germline CDR1 and CDR2 sequences are SQVTM and ANQGSEA. The V and J ends lost 3 bases and 2 bases, in that order; junction bases with no gene match: 4. This CDR3 reads CSVESSGGPYNEQFF. The CDR3 nucleotides read TGCAGCGTTGAGTCTAGCGGGGGACCCTACAATGAGCAGTTCTTC.

Only one count was recorded for this clonotype. A much larger clone sits a single nucleotide away, making a read error possible. The J gene is TRBJ2-3, the V gene TRBV6-2 or TRBV6-3; 11 nucleotides line up with TRBD2. CDR3 length: 17 amino acids. CDR1 is MNHEY and CDR2 is SVGEGT in the germline V gene. Losses at the gene ends were 5 bases for V and 2 bases for J; bases not matched to a gene: 9. The CDR3, as DNA: TGTGCCAGCAGTCACGGAGAACTAGCGGGAGTCACAGATACGCAGTATTTT. Its protein product is CASSHGELAGVTDTQYF.

This clonotype was seen a handful of times. The chain recombines TRBV20-1 with TRBJ2-2; 9 positions agree with TRBD2. CDR1 DFQATT and CDR2 SNEGSKA come from the germline V gene (reference sequence). The CDR3 contains 15 residues. V dropped 4 bases and J dropped 2; count of bases not matched to a gene: 5. This CDR3 is CSATTSGPNTGELFF. CDR3 coding DNA: TGCAGTGCTACAACTAGCGGGCCTAACACCGGGGAGCTGTTTTTT.

This clonotype has a handful of counts. A much larger clonotype is one base distant, so this may be a read error. The chain carries TRBV29-1 and TRBJ1-3; D call uncertain. From germline, CDR1 is SQVTM and CDR2 ANQGSEA. Between the trimmed V and J ends, which lost 5 bases and 0 bases, there was a span of 2 bases. The CDR3 is 11 residues long. CDR3 region: CSVTSGNTIYF. CDR3 in DNA: TGCAGCGTTACCTCTGGAAACACCATATATTTT.

This clonotype was seen more than once but under ten times. The chain links TRBV6-5 to TRBJ2-7; 11 nucleotides agree with TRBD2. Germline V gene lookup returns CDR1 MNHEY and CDR2 SVGAGI. This CDR3 spans 14 amino acids. V gave up 5 bases and J gave up 5 bases; unmatched junction bases: 5. In DNA, the CDR3 is TGTGCCAGCAGTAATAGCGGGAGGGCTGACGAGCAGTACTTC. Translated: CASSNSGRADEQYF.

This clonotype was counted many times. The J gene is TRBJ2-1, the V gene TRBV11-2; 7 bases are a match to TRBD2. The CDR3 runs to 16 residues. The germline gives CDR1 SGHAT, CDR2 FQNNGV. V lost 5 bases and J lost 7; bases outside the gene matches: 14. The CDR3 nucleotides read TGTGCCAGCAGCCATCCCATCCAGCGGGAAAGGAATGAGCAGTTCTTC. Protein product: CASSHPIQRERNEQFF.

This chain uses TRBV20-1 with TRBJ2-7, with D hard to call. The CDR3 spans 12 residues. V gave up 0 bases and J gave up 3 bases, with 6 bases separating them. The germline V gene encodes CDR1 DFQATT and CDR2 SNEGSKA (reference sequence). CDR3 in DNA: TGCAGTGCTAGAGATATGTACTACGAGCAGTACTTC. It encodes CSARDMYYEQYF.

V is TRBV2 and J is TRBJ1-2; tentatively, D is TRBD1 (5 bases). Germline lookup yields CDR1 SNHLY and CDR2 FYNNEI. The V gene lost 3 bases and the J gene lost 6 bases, with 17 bases spanning the gap. This CDR3 is built from 15 residues. The CDR3: CASSDYGTNLDGYTF. DNA of the CDR3: TGTGCCAGCAGTGACTACGGGACTAACCTGGATGGCTACACCTTC.

The chain joins TRBV14 to TRBJ2-2; the match to TRBD1 covers 8 bases. This CDR3 contains 16 residues. The V and J ends lost 0 bases and 7 bases, in that order; junction bases with no gene match: 7. Germline V lookup: CDR1 SGHDN, CDR2 FVKESK. The CDR3 loop is CASSQELQGAVGELFF. In DNA, the CDR3 is TGTGCCAGCAGCCAAGAGTTGCAGGGGGCAGTCGGGGAGCTGTTTTTT.